This is a list of T cell receptor beta chains from one sample in a study of human T cells and chemical hapten exposure. MiXCR, run by TCRdb on the RACE reads, gives a single entry per CDR3 protein. The sample has about 85,000 distinct CDR3 sequences; 8.5% are singletons. Sequences were derived from whole blood, sampled in connection with sensitization to the hapten diphenylcyclopropenone (DPC). The origin of the receptors is a middle-aged man with alopecia areata. Some clones in this sample may be carry-over from other donors' samples. Each CDR3 is given with its conserved first and last residue. D genes are given only for firm matches. Expanded clones are given a class, and other clones once, few, many or no size at all.

>TRBD2|few|TRBJ2-3|TRBV6-5
TGTGCCACGAGGAAAGCGGGATTCACAGATACGCAGTATTTT
CATRKAGFTDTQYF
>-|-|TRBJ2-5|TRBV20-1
TGCAGTGCTAGAGTTCTAGCGCAGGAGACCCAGTACTTC
CSARVLAQETQYF
>-|many|TRBJ1-2|TRBV20-1
TGCAGTGCTGCCCTCGGGACCTCGGAGGGCTATGGCTACACCTTC
CSAALGTSEGYGYTF
>-|many|TRBJ1-5|TRBV20-1
TGCAGTGCTAGAGATTTGGGCAATCAGCCCCAGCATTTT
CSARDLGNQPQHF
>TRBD2|-|TRBJ2-7|TRBV10-3
TGTGCCATCAGTGTTAGTAGCGGGAGCGAGACCTACGAGCAGTACTTC
CAISVSSGSETYEQYF
>-|-|TRBJ1-2|TRBV12-3/TRBV12-4
TGTGCCAGCAGTTTAAAGATGGGGCCAGGGTACCAATATGGCTACACCTTC
CASSLKMGPGYQYGYTF
>-|few|TRBJ2-6|TRBV2
TGTGCCACCAAAACAGGGAGTACTGGGGCCAACGTCCTGACTTTC
CATKTGSTGANVLTF
>-|few|TRBJ2-1|TRBV7-3
TGTGCCAGCAGCTTAATAGGCGGGGCGGCGCGGGAGCAGTTCTTC
CASSLIGGAAREQFF
>-|many|TRBJ2-3|TRBV20-1
TGCAGTGCTAGGGATGGGCGAACCACAGATACGCAGTATTTT
CSARDGRTTDTQYF
>-|many|TRBJ2-7|TRBV20-1
TGCAGTGCCCACGGACAGGGAGGGTTGTACGAGCAGTACTTC
CSAHGQGGLYEQYF
>-|many|TRBJ2-4|TRBV28
TGTGCCAGCGCTGGGTCTGTTAAAAACATTCAGTACTTC
CASAGSVKNIQYF
>-|-|TRBJ2-3|TRBV6-5
TGTGCCAACAGAAGGGACCACACAGATACGCAGTATTTT
CANRRDHTDTQYF
>-|many|TRBJ2-7|TRBV6-2/TRBV6-3
TGTGCCAGCAGTTACACGGTCAGGCCCTTCGAGCAGTACTTC
CASSYTVRPFEQYF
>-|many|TRBJ1-1|TRBV7-8
TGTGCCAGCAGCTTAAGGTCCCGGGCAGGGTCTACTGTCCTGAACACTGAAGCTTTCTTT
CASSLRSRAGSTVLNTEAFF
>TRBD2|-|TRBJ2-1|TRBV5-4
TGTGCCAGCAGCGGTAAAGCGGGGAGCTCCTACAATGAGCAGTTCTTC
CASSGKAGSSYNEQFF
>TRBD1|many|TRBJ1-6|TRBV10-3
TGTGCCATCAGTGAGTGGGACAGGGGGAATTCACCCCTCCACTTT
CAISEWDRGNSPLHF
>TRBD1|-|TRBJ2-6|TRBV20-1
TGCAGTGCTAGTCCGGACATAGGACAGGGGGGCTCTGGGGCCAACGTCCTGACTTTC
CSASPDIGQGGSGANVLTF
>TRBD1|-|TRBJ1-1|TRBV29-1
TGCAGCGTTGATAGGGACAGAACCTTTGAAGCTTTCTTT
CSVDRDRTFEAFF
>-|few|TRBJ1-4|TRBV7-2
TGTGCCAGCAGCCGGGGGCAGGACTCAAATGGGGAAAAACTGTTTTTT
CASSRGQDSNGEKLFF
>TRBD1|many|TRBJ1-5|TRBV28
TGTGCCAGCAGACCATCGGGACAGACCCGAAATAGCAATCAGCCCCAGCATTTT
CASRPSGQTRNSNQPQHF
>TRBD2|many|TRBJ2-7|TRBV28
TGTGCCAGCAGTACTACGGGACTATCTGTCCACGAGCAGTACTTC
CASSTTGLSVHEQYF
>TRBD2|-|TRBJ2-7|TRBV6-2/TRBV6-3
TGTGCCGGATCCGGGACTAGCGCCTACGAGCAGTACTTC
CAGSGTSAYEQYF
>-|-|TRBJ2-2|TRBV28
TGTGCCAGCACTAGAGGCACCGGGGAGCTGTTTTTT
CASTRGTGELFF
>-|few|TRBJ2-7|TRBV9
TGTGCCAGCAGCGTTGGTTGGGGCGGAGAAGAGCAGTACTTC
CASSVGWGGEEQYF
>-|many|TRBJ1-4|TRBV12-3/TRBV12-4
TGTGCCAGCAGTTTACTGCCAGACATAGTATCTGAAAAACTGTTTTTT
CASSLLPDIVSEKLFF
>-|few|TRBJ1-3|TRBV16
TGTGCCAGCAGCCCTTCCCGACTGCACTCTGGAAACACCATATATTTT
CASSPSRLHSGNTIYF
>-|many|TRBJ2-3|TRBV12-3/TRBV12-4
TGTGCCAGCAGTCCCACCGGAGATACGCAGTATTTT
CASSPTGDTQYF
>TRBD1|many|TRBJ2-3|TRBV7-2
TGTGCCAGCAGCCCGGACAGGGACCGAGATACGCAGTATTTT
CASSPDRDRDTQYF
>-|-|TRBJ1-5|TRBV12-3/TRBV12-4
TGTGCCAGCAGTTTTCAGGACAATAGCAATCAGCCCCAGCATTTT
CASSFQDNSNQPQHF
>TRBD1|many|TRBJ1-2|TRBV5-1
TGCGCCAGCAGCTTGGAAGGACAGGGTTATGGCTACACCTTC
CASSLEGQGYGYTF
>-|many|TRBJ1-1|TRBV29-1
TGCAGCGTTGCCGTTACAGGGATGAACACTGAAGCTTTCTTT
CSVAVTGMNTEAFF
>TRBD1|many|TRBJ1-2|TRBV3-1
TGTGCCAGCAGCCAAAGCGGACAGGATGGCTACACCTTC
CASSQSGQDGYTF
>-|many|TRBJ1-1|TRBV6-1
TGTGCCAGTTCCTCGAATCCTGAAGCTTTCTTT
CASSSNPEAFF
>-|-|TRBJ2-5|TRBV5-1
TGCGCCAGCAGTGGCGGGCCCGGGGACCAGTACTTC
CASSGGPGDQYF
>TRBD2|few|TRBJ2-1|TRBV7-2
TGTGCCAGCACGCGGGAGGGTGCCCCCTACAATGAGCAGTTCTTC
CASTREGAPYNEQFF
>-|many|TRBJ1-1|TRBV11-3
TGTGCCAGCAGCCCAGGACGGGGGATGAACACTGAAGCTTTCTTT
CASSPGRGMNTEAFF
>-|-|TRBJ2-7|TRBV28
TGTGCCAGCAATCTAGTCCTGGGGGAGCAGTACTTC
CASNLVLGEQYF
>-|many|TRBJ2-4|TRBV6-6
TGTGCCAGCAGTGGGGGGCAGGCCGACAAAAACATTCAGTACTTC
CASSGGQADKNIQYF
>-|few|TRBJ2-3|TRBV29-1
TGCAGCGGAGGAAGCACAGATACGCAGTATTTT
CSGGSTDTQYF
>-|-|TRBJ1-4|TRBV12-3/TRBV12-4
TGTGCCAGCAGTCAAATACAGGGATGGAGGAATGAAAAACTGTTTTTT
CASSQIQGWRNEKLFF
>-|few|TRBJ2-7|TRBV6-6
TGTGCCAGCAGTTACTCGAGGCATTCCTACGAGCAGTACTTC
CASSYSRHSYEQYF
>-|-|TRBJ1-1|TRBV5-1
TGCGCCAGCAGCCCTGGGCGAGCGATTATGAACACTGAAGCTTTCTTT
CASSPGRAIMNTEAFF
>-|few|TRBJ2-6|TRBV29-1
TGCAGCGTTGTACCACTCTCTGGGGCCAACGTCCTGACTTTC
CSVVPLSGANVLTF
>TRBD1|few|TRBJ1-6|TRBV7-8
TGTGCCAGCAGCTTAAAAGTCTGGGGACAGGGGGTCTCCTATAATTCACCCCTCCACTTT
CASSLKVWGQGVSYNSPLHF
>TRBD2|-|TRBJ2-7|TRBV5-1
TGCGCCAGCAGCTTGGCGCCAGCGGGGACTACCTACGAGCAGTACTTC
CASSLAPAGTTYEQYF
>-|few|TRBJ2-1|TRBV5-4
TGTGCCAGCAGCTTGGAGGGTAGCTCCTACAATGAGCAGTTCTTC
CASSLEGSSYNEQFF
>-|few|TRBJ2-3|TRBV3-1
TGTGCCAGCAGCCAGGGGACCGGGCATGCGGATACGCAGTATTTT
CASSQGTGHADTQYF
>-|few|TRBJ2-5|TRBV11-3
TGTGCCAGCAGCTCAACAACCGGGGCCACCCAAGAGACCCAGTACTTC
CASSSTTGATQETQYF
>-|-|TRBJ2-1|TRBV6-1
TGTGCCAGCAGTCCAGGGTATGGCAACGGGAATGAGCAGTTCTTC
CASSPGYGNGNEQFF
>TRBD2|few|TRBJ2-3|TRBV7-2
TGTGCCAGCAGCCAAAAACCGGGACTAGCGGGTCAAGTAGATACGCAGTATTTT
CASSQKPGLAGQVDTQYF